These 17 T cell receptor beta chains were sequenced from one sample in a study of blood T cell repertoires in COVID-19. Assay: immunoSEQ multiplex PCR; the TCRdb copy retains only in-frame clones and omits some. The sample holds 350,000 to 400,000 clones, roughly nine tenths seen once. The source material was PBMCs or T cells enriched from blood (not recorded which). These receptors were obtained from a woman between 35 and 50 years old who had been exposed to COVID-19.

V gene TRBV27 combines with J gene TRBJ2-7, with D possibly matching TRBD1 (5 bases). Trimming left V 4 bases short and J 3 bases short, with 10 bases between. The CDR3 is made up of 13 amino acids. Germline loops: CDR1 MNHEY, CDR2 SMNVEV (reference sequence). The CDR3 DNA is TGTGCCAGCAGTTCTGCAGGGTACTACGAGCAGTACTTC. Translating it yields CASSSAGYYEQYF.

This chain links TRBV6-2 or TRBV6-3 with TRBJ2-1; 9 bases align to TRBD2. V lost 7 bases and J lost 2; bases outside the gene matches: 3. CDR3 length: 14 residues. Germline V gives CDR1 MNHEY, CDR2 SVGEGT. The CDR3 region has the DNA TGTGCCAGCACCCCTAGCGGGACCTACAATGAGCAGTTCTTC. Residues: CASTPSGTYNEQFF.

The chain recombines TRBV5-1 with TRBJ1-1; a possible D gene is TRBD1 (5 bases). The V end was cut by 4 bases, the J end by 3 bases, with 7 bases between. This CDR3 region has 12 residues. Germline values: CDR1 SGHRS, CDR2 YFSETQ. This chain's CDR3 is CASSIQDTEAFF. The CDR3 nucleotides read TGCGCCAGCAGCATACAGGACACTGAAGCTTTCTTT. The full variable domain, in which reference TRBV5-1 and TRBJ1-1 provide the parts outside the CDR3, is KAGVTQTPRYLIKTRGQQVTLSCSPISGHRSVSWYQQTPGQGLQFLFEYFSETQRNKGNFPGRFSGRQFSNSRSEMNVSTLELGDSALYLCASSIQDTEAFFGQGTRLTVV.

This chain connects TRBV5-4 to TRBJ1-1; tentative D call: TRBD1 (6 bases). CDR3 length equals 15 residues. Germline CDR1 and CDR2: SGHNT and YYREEE (reference sequence). With 4 bases removed from V and 7 bases from J, the gap between germline ends came to 20 bases. CDR3 amino acids: CASSPRRGIGGEAFF. Written as DNA, the CDR3 is TGTGCCAGCAGCCCAAGGCGGGGGATAGGGGGTGAAGCTTTCTTT. The entire variable domain, with the rest obtained from reference TRBV5-4 and TRBJ1-1, is as follows: ETGVTQSPTHLIKTRGQQVTLRCSSQSGHNTVSWYQQALGQGPQFIFQYYREEENGRGNFPPRFSGLQFPNYSSELNVNALELDDSALYLCASSPRRGIGGEAFFGQGTRLTVV.

The V and J genes are TRBV5-6 and TRBJ2-7, with D possibly matching TRBD1 (5 bases). CDR3 size: 13 residues. V lost 4 bases and J 6 bases, leaving 14 bases between the germline ends. Germline V gives CDR1 SGHDT, CDR2 YYEEEE. CDR3 nucleotide sequence: TGTGCCAGCAGCCGCATAGTTACAGGCGAGCAGTACTTC. It encodes CASSRIVTGEQYF.

The chain recombines TRBV4-3 with TRBJ2-1, with D unresolved. V lost 0 bases, J lost 8 bases, and 11 bases lay in between. The CDR3 is 14 residues long. Germline V gives CDR1 LGHNA, CDR2 YSLEER. CDR3 DNA sequence: TGCGCCAGCAGCCAAGACCGAGTTGTGGATGAGCAGTTCTTC. It specifies CASSQDRVVDEQFF.

This chain uses TRBV5-1 with TRBJ1-1, with 8 bases lining up with TRBD1. With 3 bases clipped from V and 7 bases from J, the junction kept 5 bases outside the gene matches. The CDR3 has 13 residues. Germline lookup yields CDR1 SGHRS and CDR2 YFSETQ. The chain's CDR3 is CASSWGDRSEAFF. As DNA, the CDR3 is TGCGCCAGCAGCTGGGGGGACAGGAGTGAAGCTTTCTTT.

V is TRBV5-1 and J is TRBJ2-5, with 13 bases lining up with TRBD2. CDR3 size: 17 residues. Germline V gene data show CDR1 as SGHRS and CDR2 as YFSETQ. The J segment lost 5 bases and the V segment lost 0 bases, leaving 7 bases of the junction unmatched. The CDR3 nucleotides read TGCGCCAGCAGCTTGGTAGGGACTAGCGGGACTGGTGAGACCCAGTACTTC. Protein sequence: CASSLVGTSGTGETQYF. Full variable domain (outside the CDR3, taken from reference TRBV5-1 and TRBJ2-5): KAGVTQTPRYLIKTRGQQVTLSCSPISGHRSVSWYQQTPGQGLQFLFEYFSETQRNKGNFPGRFSGRQFSNSRSEMNVSTLELGDSALYLCASSLVGTSGTGETQYFGPGTRLLVL.

This clone was recorded once. The chain carries TRBV7-9 and TRBJ2-5; TRBD2 agrees at 9 bases. Germline V gene lookup returns CDR1 SEHNR and CDR2 FQNEAQ (reference sequence). The V segment lost 5 bases and the J segment 4 bases; nucleotides outside the gene matches: 17. CDR3 size: 18 residues. The CDR3 here is CASSPIHVSSGRRETQYF. In DNA, the CDR3 is TGTGCCAGCAGCCCAATACACGTGTCCAGCGGGAGGAGAGAGACCCAGTACTTC.

The chain employs TRBV18 and TRBJ1-2; D is ambiguous. Trimming removed 0 bases at V and 3 bases at J, with 5 bases between. Germline CDR1 is KGHSH and CDR2 is LQKENI. There are 13 residues in the CDR3. The CDR3 nucleotides read TGTGCCAGCTCACCACCGTCAGACTATGGCTACACCTTC. Its translation: CASSPPSDYGYTF.

This rearrangement joins TRBV19 to TRBJ1-2; 8 bases line up with TRBD1. CDR1 and CDR2 (germline): LNHDA, SQIVND (reference sequence). V gave up 4 bases and J gave up 4 bases; unmatched junction bases: 2. This CDR3 has 13 residues. In DNA form, the CDR3 reads TGTGCCAGTAGTACCGGACAGGGCTATGGCTACACCTTC. Encoded protein: CASSTGQGYGYTF.

V usage is TRBV9 and J usage is TRBJ1-1, with TRBD1 matching over 8 bases. The V gene end was trimmed by 6 bases and the J gene end by 5 bases; junction bases not matched to a gene: 6. CDR3 length: 13 amino acids. CDR1 and CDR2 from the germline V gene are SGDLS and YYNGEE. CDR3 bases: TGTGCCAGCAAGGGACAGGCGAGAACTGAAGCTTTCTTT. Residues: CASKGQARTEAFF.

This clone was recorded once. The V gene is TRBV6-4, the J gene TRBJ2-5, with 8 bases that match TRBD1. J was trimmed by 4 bases and V by 5 bases; bases with no gene match: 3. The CDR3 is 13 residues long. Germline-derived CDR1 and CDR2 are MRHNA and SNTAGT. The CDR3 DNA sequence: TGTGCCAGCAGTCAAGGACAGGGAGAGACCCAGTACTTC. It encodes CASSQGQGETQYF.

This chain uses TRBV27 with TRBJ1-1; 8 bases agree with TRBD1. The CDR3 is 15 residues long. The V and J ends lost 6 bases and 4 bases, in that order; junction bases with no gene match: 10. Germline assignment: CDR1 MNHEY and CDR2 SMNVEV (reference sequence). CDR3 nucleotides: TGTGCCAGCAGAACAGGGGGTACAGGAAGCACTGAAGCTTTCTTT. It yields the protein CASRTGGTGSTEAFF.

V and J are TRBV19 and TRBJ1-5; 9 bases map to TRBD1. V lost 5 bases, J lost 5 bases, and 4 bases stayed unmatched. This CDR3 has 14 residues. Germline assignment: CDR1 LNHDA and CDR2 SQIVND (reference sequence). Written as DNA, the CDR3 is TGTGCCAGTAGTCCCGGACAGGGGCATCAGCCCCAGCATTTT. This translates into CASSPGQGHQPQHF. The variable domain in full, with the rest retrieved from reference TRBV19 and TRBJ1-5, is DGGITQSPKYLFRKEGQNVTLSCEQNLNHDAMYWYRQDPGQGLRLIYYSQIVNDFQKGDIAEGYSVSREKKESFPLTVTSAQKNPTAFYLCASSPGQGHQPQHFGDGTRLSIL.

The gene calls are TRBV6-1 and TRBJ1-3; 9 positions match TRBD1. The trim removed 4 bases at V and 2 bases at J, leaving 9 bases unmatched. The CDR3 runs to 17 residues. In germline, CDR1 is MNHNS, CDR2 SASEGT. Written as DNA, the CDR3 is TGTGCCAGCAGTGTCAAGTACAGGGGGCTTGCTGGAAACACCATATATTTT. It yields the protein CASSVKYRGLAGNTIYF.

V and J are TRBV12-5 and TRBJ1-1; 8 bases are a match to TRBD1. Germline CDR1 and CDR2: LGHNT and FRNRAP. This CDR3 has 14 residues. V was clipped by 1 base and J by 5 bases; unmatched bases: 3. The CDR3 DNA reads as TGTGCTAGTGGTTTGGCAGGGGGCGGAACTGAAGCTTTCTTT. It encodes CASGLAGGGTEAFF. Supplemented by reference TRBV12-5 and TRBJ1-1, the full variable domain reads DARVTQTPRHKVTEMGQEVTMRCQPILGHNTVFWYRQTMMQGLELLAYFRNRAPLDDSGMPKDRFSAEMPDATLATLKIQPSEPRDSAVYFCASGLAGGGTEAFFGQGTRLTVV.